This T cell receptor (beta chain) was sequenced for a study of shared clonotypes between healthy human individuals. Turning to the study itself: The donors, two women and a few men, were aged 18 to 49. Study results and limitations: Among donors, clonotype sharing was expected to be affected by sequencing depth. Relative to their counterparts shared across all four donors, non-shared clonotypes exhibited diminished generation probabilities.

This clone was seen just once. Its antigen is undetermined. Researchers ran the assay at a deep level. The data were produced by immunoSEQ multiplex PCR, yet TCRdb's version contains in-frame clones alone and is incomplete. Of about 2.1 million clones in the sample, 90% to 95% are singletons; the top ten hold 1.5% to 2%. The ends were cut back, 4 bases at V and 7 bases at J, with 9 bases in the middle. The CDR3 is 11 residues long. The germline CDR1 and CDR2 sequences are SGHDT and YYEEEE. Terminally differentiated effector memory CD45RA+ cells were excluded from the naive CD8 cells, which were CD45RO-negative and positively selected for CCR7.

The sequencing input was naive CD8+ T cells from PBMCs. The chain joins TRBV5-6 to TRBJ2-7; D is unresolved. The sequence derives from a young man in good health. Some clones in this sample may be carry-over from other donors' samples. The DNA for the CDR3 is TGTGCCAGCAGCCGACCGCGGGAGCAGTACTTC. Residues: CASSRPREQYF.